A selection of T cell receptor beta chains follows, all from one sample in a study of CD8+CD57+ T cells in acquired aplastic anemia. Using its own MiXCR run on the reads, TCRdb lists one record per CDR3 protein. The table includes hundreds of thousands of distinct CDR3 sequences, less than 35% detected once. The source material was sorted CD4+, CD8+, or CD8+CD57+ T cells (not recorded which) from PBMCs. These receptors were collected from a human donor with aplastic anemia. The CDR3 runs from the conserved cysteine through the conserved F or W. Each record gives: V gene, D gene, J gene, clone size, CDR3 protein, CDR3 DNA. A D gene is named only where the DNA matches it firmly. Not every row has a clone size; where given, it reads once, few, many or a size class.

TRBV2	-	TRBJ1-5	-	CASSDTTKYQPQHF	TGTGCCAGCAGTGACACGACCAAATATCAGCCCCAGCATTTT
TRBV10-3	-	TRBJ1-6	-	CAIRRPGHMDSPLHF	TGTGCCATCAGGAGACCGGGCCATATGGATTCACCCCTCCACTTT
TRBV2	-	TRBJ1-6	-	CASSEAIGANSPLHF	TGTGCCAGCAGTGAAGCGATCGGGGCTAATTCACCCCTCCACTTT
TRBV14	-	TRBJ2-1	-	CASSKKIANSEQFF	TGTGCCAGCAGCAAAAAAATCGCCAATAGTGAGCAGTTCTTC
TRBV5-1	TRBD1	TRBJ2-7	many	CASSLRLGGTGVGEQYF	TGCGCCAGCAGCTTGCGACTGGGCGGGACAGGGGTCGGCGAGCAGTACTTC
TRBV6-1	-	TRBJ1-3	-	CASTGTGEGTIYF	TGTGCCAGCACCGGAACCGGGGAGGGCACCATATATTTT
TRBV11-1	-	TRBJ1-4	-	CASSESGQPNGEKLFF	TGTGCCAGCAGTGAATCAGGACAGCCGAACGGTGAAAAACTGTTTTTT
TRBV4-1	-	TRBJ2-2	-	CASSQVAARGTGGLFF	TGCGCCAGCAGCCAAGTGGCAGCCCGGGGAACCGGGGGGCTGTTTTTT
TRBV7-9	-	TRBJ2-7	few	CASSLVGLGTYEQYF	TGTGCCAGCAGCTTAGTGGGGCTAGGGACCTACGAGCAGTACTTC
TRBV20-1	-	TRBJ2-7	many	CSARAGPYEQYF	TGCAGTGCTAGGGCAGGGCCCTACGAGCAGTACTTC
TRBV29-1	TRBD2	TRBJ2-7	-	CSVKGTMSYEQYF	TGCAGCGTTAAGGGGACTATGTCCTACGAGCAGTACTTC
TRBV12-3/TRBV12-4	-	TRBJ1-6	many	CASSLLGNSPLHF	TGTGCCAGCAGTTTATTGGGGAATTCACCCCTCCACTTT
TRBV2	-	TRBJ2-1	-	CASKQSGSSYNEQFF	TGTGCCAGCAAACAGTCAGGGAGCTCCTACAATGAGCAGTTCTTC
TRBV2	-	TRBJ1-2	-	CASRGSEVPYGYTF	TGTGCCAGCAGGGGTTCCGAGGTTCCCTATGGCTACACCTTC
TRBV10-1	TRBD1	TRBJ2-7	few	CASSWTGGPGDEQYF	TGCGCCAGCAGCTGGACAGGGGGTCCTGGGGACGAGCAGTACTTC
TRBV20-1	-	TRBJ2-5	-	CSASGGRETQYF	TGCAGTGCTAGCGGGGGGCGGGAGACCCAGTACTTC
TRBV12-3/TRBV12-4	-	TRBJ1-6	many	CASSLRGGNSPLHF	TGTGCCAGCAGTTTGCGGGGAGGTAATTCACCCCTCCACTTT
TRBV7-2	TRBD1	TRBJ1-1	few	CASSYGQGIPNTEAFF	TGTGCCAGCAGTTATGGACAGGGAATTCCGAACACTGAAGCTTTCTTT
TRBV11-2	-	TRBJ1-3	-	CASSPTVGAGNTIYF	TGTGCCAGCAGTCCCACGGTGGGTGCTGGAAACACCATATATTTT
TRBV27	TRBD1	TRBJ1-2	-	CASSAQRQGHGYTF	TGTGCCAGCAGTGCACAAAGACAGGGCCATGGCTACACCTTC
TRBV5-1	TRBD2	TRBJ2-7	many	CASSETAGAVYEQYF	TGCGCCAGCAGCGAGACGGCGGGAGCGGTCTACGAGCAGTACTTC
TRBV12-3/TRBV12-4	-	TRBJ1-5	few	CASNPGVLGQPQHF	TGTGCCAGCAACCCGGGGGTCTTGGGTCAGCCCCAGCATTTT
TRBV7-8	-	TRBJ2-2	few	CASSGGHAANTGELFF	TGTGCCAGCAGCGGCGGACACGCCGCGAACACCGGGGAGCTGTTTTTT
TRBV7-9	TRBD1	TRBJ2-5	-	CAGSRRTGQETQYF	TGTGCCGGCAGCCGACGGACAGGGCAAGAGACCCAGTACTTC
TRBV5-1	-	TRBJ2-2	-	CASSSTLETGELFF	TGCGCCAGCAGCTCCACCTTGGAAACCGGGGAGCTGTTTTTT
TRBV6-5	-	TRBJ1-1	-	CASSYRRRRNTEAFF	TGTGCCAGCAGTTACAGAAGGAGAAGGAACACTGAAGCTTTCTTT
TRBV4-1	-	TRBJ1-6	many	CASSQGVGSGNSPLHF	TGCGCCAGCAGCCAAGGTGTCGGTTCGGGGAATTCACCCCTCCACTTT
TRBV20-1	-	TRBJ1-5	many	CSAWGHNSNQPQHF	TGCAGTGCTTGGGGACACAATAGCAATCAGCCCCAGCATTTT
TRBV7-9	-	TRBJ2-2	-	CASSLGHTTGELFF	TGTGCCAGCAGCTTAGGTCATACCACCGGGGAGCTGTTTTTT
TRBV5-1	-	TRBJ2-1	-	CASSPSTSYNEQFF	TGCGCCAGCAGCCCTAGCACATCCTACAATGAGCAGTTCTTC
TRBV5-1	-	TRBJ2-7	-	CASSFLSETTYEQYF	TGCGCCAGCAGCTTTTTGTCGGAAACCACCTACGAGCAGTACTTC
TRBV7-2	-	TRBJ2-5	once	CASSSQQETQYF	TGTGCCAGCAGCTCCCAACAAGAGACCCAGTACTTC
TRBV5-1	-	TRBJ2-7	many	CASSLVSTHEQYF	TGCGCCAGCAGCTTGGTCTCTACCCACGAGCAGTACTTC
TRBV10-3	-	TRBJ1-1	-	CAMTHWGVGNTEAFF	TGTGCCATGACGCATTGGGGGGTTGGAAACACTGAAGCTTTCTTT
TRBV2	-	TRBJ1-2	many	CASSRDLSIYTF	TGTGCCAGCAGTCGGGACCTCAGCATCTACACCTTC
TRBV20-1	TRBD2	TRBJ2-7	few	CSAIKLSSGQYEQYF	TGCAGTGCTATTAAACTTTCTAGCGGACAATACGAGCAGTACTTC
TRBV19	-	TRBJ2-1	-	CASGPQSSYNGQFF	TGTGCCAGTGGGCCTCAGAGCTCCTACAATGGGCAGTTCTTC
TRBV2	-	TRBJ1-6	many	CASSELISPLHF	TGTGCCAGCAGTGAATTGATCTCACCCCTCCACTTT
TRBV7-9	-	TRBJ2-7	many	CASSLDSGLYEQYF	TGTGCCAGCAGCTTAGACTCGGGGCTATACGAGCAGTACTTC
TRBV11-2	-	TRBJ1-2	-	CASSPGGGKGSLGYTF	TGTGCCAGCAGTCCCGGCGGGGGGAAAGGCTCCTTGGGCTACACCTTC
TRBV5-1	-	TRBJ1-6	few	CASSMDSRNSPLHF	TGCGCCAGCAGCATGGACAGTAGGAATTCACCCCTCCACTTT
TRBV25-1	TRBD2	TRBJ2-3	-	CASSQDYSGNRFTDTQYF	TGCGCCAGCAGCCAAGACTACAGCGGGAACCGATTTACAGATACGCAGTATTTT
TRBV11-1	TRBD2	TRBJ2-1	-	CASSQAGGVDEQFF	TGTGCCAGCAGCCAGGCGGGAGGCGTAGATGAGCAGTTCTTC
TRBV20-1	-	TRBJ1-1	many	CSARVRGEGEAFF	TGCAGTGCTAGAGTGCGTGGTGAGGGTGAAGCTTTCTTT
TRBV6-1	-	TRBJ1-5	few	CASGRRGNQPQHF	TGTGCCAGCGGACGCCGGGGGAATCAGCCCCAGCATTTT
TRBV11-2	-	TRBJ2-7	many	CASSRDTNEQYF	TGTGCCAGCAGCCGGGACACCAACGAGCAGTACTTC
TRBV3-1	TRBD2	TRBJ2-1	-	CASSQDPTSANEQFF	TGTGCCAGCAGCCAAGACCCCACTAGCGCCAATGAGCAGTTCTTC
TRBV7-2	TRBD1	TRBJ1-2	-	CANGQGDGYTF	TGTGCCAACGGACAGGGAGATGGCTACACCTTC
TRBV2	-	TRBJ1-6	many	CASSPFRSGYNSPLHF	TGTGCCAGCAGTCCCTTTCGGTCAGGGTATAATTCACCCCTCCACTTT
TRBV6-1	-	TRBJ2-3	-	CASSATRDTQYF	TGTGCCAGCAGTGCCACTAGAGATACGCAGTATTTT
TRBV20-1	-	TRBJ2-7	many	CSAAGRGVEQYF	TGCAGTGCCGCGGGGCGGGGCGTCGAGCAGTACTTC
TRBV25-1	TRBD2	TRBJ2-3	-	CASSAKAGGPDTQYF	TGTGCCAGCAGTGCTAAAGCGGGGGGGCCAGATACGCAGTATTTT
TRBV5-1	-	TRBJ2-3	-	CASRQGATDTQYF	TGCGCCAGCAGACAGGGAGCGACAGATACGCAGTATTTT
TRBV25-1	-	TRBJ1-2	many	CASSEYSTEFNYGYTF	TGTGCCAGCAGTGAATATAGTACAGAATTTAACTATGGCTACACCTTC
TRBV7-2	-	TRBJ2-5	-	CASSPPAGETQYF	TGTGCCAGCAGCCCGCCGGCGGGGGAGACCCAGTACTTC
TRBV5-1	-	TRBJ2-7	-	CASNWGDTSSYEQYF	TGCGCCAGCAACTGGGGGGACACCTCCTCCTACGAGCAGTACTTC
TRBV2	-	TRBJ2-1	-	CASRSLGRRSNEQFF	TGTGCCAGCAGGTCTCTGGGGCGGAGGTCTAATGAGCAGTTCTTC
TRBV7-3	-	TRBJ2-5	-	CASSPNRETQYF	TGTGCCAGCAGCCCAAACCGTGAGACCCAGTACTTC
TRBV24-1	-	TRBJ2-1	-	CATSDLFF	TGTGCCACCAGTGATTTATTCTTC
TRBV5-6	-	TRBJ2-3	-	CASSLKSGSITDTQYF	TGTGCCAGCAGCTTGAAAAGCGGCTCCATCACAGATACGCAGTATTTT